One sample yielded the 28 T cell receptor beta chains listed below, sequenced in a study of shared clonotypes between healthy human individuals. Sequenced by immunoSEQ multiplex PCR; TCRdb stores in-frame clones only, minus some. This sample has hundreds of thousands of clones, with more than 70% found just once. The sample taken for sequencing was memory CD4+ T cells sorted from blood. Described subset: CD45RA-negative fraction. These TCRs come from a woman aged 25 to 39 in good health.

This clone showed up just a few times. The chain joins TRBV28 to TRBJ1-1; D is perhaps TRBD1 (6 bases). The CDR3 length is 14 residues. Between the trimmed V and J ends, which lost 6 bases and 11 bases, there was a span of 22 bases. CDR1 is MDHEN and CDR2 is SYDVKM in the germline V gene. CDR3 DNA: TGTGCCAGCAGCCTACAGGGTAGCCCAAGTTCGGCTTTCTTT. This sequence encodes CASSLQGSPSSAFF. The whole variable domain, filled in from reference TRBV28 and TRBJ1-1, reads DVKVTQSSRYLVKRTGEKVFLECVQDMDHENMFWYRQDPGLGLRLIYFSYDVKMKEKGDIPEGYSVSREKKERFSLILESASTNQTSMYLCASSLQGSPSSAFFGQGTRLTVV.

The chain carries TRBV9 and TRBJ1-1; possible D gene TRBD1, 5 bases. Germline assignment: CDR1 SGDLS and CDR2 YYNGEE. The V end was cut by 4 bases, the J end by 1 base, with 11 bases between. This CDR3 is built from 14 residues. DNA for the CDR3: TGTGCCAGCAGCCCTCGACAGAGGAACACTGAAGCTTTCTTT. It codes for CASSPRQRNTEAFF.

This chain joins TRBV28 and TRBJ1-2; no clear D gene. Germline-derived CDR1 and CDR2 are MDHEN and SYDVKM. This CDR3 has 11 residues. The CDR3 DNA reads TGTTTAACAGCAACAAACTATGGCTACACCTTC. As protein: CLTATNYGYTF.

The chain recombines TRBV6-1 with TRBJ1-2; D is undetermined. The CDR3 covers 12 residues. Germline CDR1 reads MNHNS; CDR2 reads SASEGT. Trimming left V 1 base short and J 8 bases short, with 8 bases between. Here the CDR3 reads CASSEVAQGYTF. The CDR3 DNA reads TGTGCCAGCAGTGAAGTTGCCCAAGGCTACACCTTC.

The CDR3 DNA sequence: TGCAGCGGAACCAGAGAAAACATTCAGTACTTC. The encoded protein is CSGTRENIQYF. J is TRBJ2-4 and V is TRBV29-1; D ambiguous. The CDR3 runs 11 residues. V lost 7 bases and J lost 5, with 9 bases in between. Germline loops: CDR1 SQVTM, CDR2 ANQGSEA.

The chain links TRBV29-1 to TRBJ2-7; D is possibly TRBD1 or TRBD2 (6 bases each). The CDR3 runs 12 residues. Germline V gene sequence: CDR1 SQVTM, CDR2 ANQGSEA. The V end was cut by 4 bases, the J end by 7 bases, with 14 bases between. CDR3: CSVVEGGFEQYF. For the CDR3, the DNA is TGCAGCGTTGTGGAGGGGGGCTTTGAGCAGTACTTC.

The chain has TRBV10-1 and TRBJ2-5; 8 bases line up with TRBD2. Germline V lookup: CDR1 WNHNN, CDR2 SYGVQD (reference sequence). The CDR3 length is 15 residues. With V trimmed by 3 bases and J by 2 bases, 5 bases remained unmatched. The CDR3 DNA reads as TGCGCCAGCAGTGAATCAGCGGGAGCGCAAGAGACCCAGTACTTC. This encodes CASSESAGAQETQYF.

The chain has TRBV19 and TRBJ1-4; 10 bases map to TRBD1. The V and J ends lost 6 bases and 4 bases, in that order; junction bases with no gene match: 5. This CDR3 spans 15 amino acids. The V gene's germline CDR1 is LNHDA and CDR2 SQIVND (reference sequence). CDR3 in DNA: TGTGCCAGTAGCCCGGGACAGGGGAATAATGAAAAACTGTTTTTT. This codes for CASSPGQGNNEKLFF.

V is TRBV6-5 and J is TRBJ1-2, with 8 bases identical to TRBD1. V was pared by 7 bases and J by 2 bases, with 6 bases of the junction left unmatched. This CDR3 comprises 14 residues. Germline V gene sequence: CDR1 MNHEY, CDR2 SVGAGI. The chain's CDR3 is CASNPNRGNYGYTF. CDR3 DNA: TGTGCCAGCAACCCAAACAGGGGGAACTATGGCTACACCTTC.

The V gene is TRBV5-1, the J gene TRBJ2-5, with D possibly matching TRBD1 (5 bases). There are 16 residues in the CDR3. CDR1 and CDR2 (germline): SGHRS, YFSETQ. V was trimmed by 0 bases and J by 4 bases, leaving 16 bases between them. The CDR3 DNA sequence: TGCGCCAGCAGCTTGGCCCAGGGCCTAGTAACAGAGACCCAGTACTTC. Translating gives CASSLAQGLVTETQYF. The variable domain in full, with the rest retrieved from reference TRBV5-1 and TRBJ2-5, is KAGVTQTPRYLIKTRGQQVTLSCSPISGHRSVSWYQQTPGQGLQFLFEYFSETQRNKGNFPGRFSGRQFSNSRSEMNVSTLELGDSALYLCASSLAQGLVTETQYFGPGTRLLVL.

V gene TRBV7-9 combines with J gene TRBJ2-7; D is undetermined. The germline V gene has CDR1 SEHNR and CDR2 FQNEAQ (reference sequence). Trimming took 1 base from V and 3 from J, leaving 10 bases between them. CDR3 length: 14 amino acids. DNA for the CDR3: TGTGCCAGCAGCTTAGGTCGCGGAAACTACGAGCAGTACTTC. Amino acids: CASSLGRGNYEQYF.

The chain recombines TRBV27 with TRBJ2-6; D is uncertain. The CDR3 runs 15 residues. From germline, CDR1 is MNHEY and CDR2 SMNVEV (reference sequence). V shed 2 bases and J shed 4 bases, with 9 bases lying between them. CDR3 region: CASSLIGSGANVLTF. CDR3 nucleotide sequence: TGTGCCAGCAGTTTAATAGGGTCCGGGGCCAACGTCCTGACTTTC. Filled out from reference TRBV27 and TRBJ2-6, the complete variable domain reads EAQVTQNPRYLITVTGKKLTVTCSQNMNHEYMSWYRQDPGLGLRQIYYSMNVEVTDKGDVPEGYKVSRKEKRNFPLILESPSPNQTSLYFCASSLIGSGANVLTFGAGSRLTVL.

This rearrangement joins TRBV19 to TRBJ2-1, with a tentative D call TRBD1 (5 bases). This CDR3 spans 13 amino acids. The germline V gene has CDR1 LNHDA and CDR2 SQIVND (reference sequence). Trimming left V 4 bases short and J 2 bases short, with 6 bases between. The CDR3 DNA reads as TGTGCCAGTAGTAAGGGGCCCTACAATGAGCAGTTCTTC. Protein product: CASSKGPYNEQFF.

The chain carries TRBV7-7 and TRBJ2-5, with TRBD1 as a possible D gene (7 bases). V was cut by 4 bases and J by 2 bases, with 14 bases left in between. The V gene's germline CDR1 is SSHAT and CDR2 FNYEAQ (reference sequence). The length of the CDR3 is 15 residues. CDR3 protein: CASSWGQGGQETQYF. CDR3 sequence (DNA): TGTGCCAGCAGCTGGGGCCAGGGGGGTCAAGAGACCCAGTACTTC.

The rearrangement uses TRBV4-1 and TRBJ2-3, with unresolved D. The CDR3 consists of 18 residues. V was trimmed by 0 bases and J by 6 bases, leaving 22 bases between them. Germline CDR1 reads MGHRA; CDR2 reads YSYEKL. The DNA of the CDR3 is TGCGCCAGCAGCCAAGATCGGGTGTCGACAAGTCGGTGGGATACGCAGTATTTT. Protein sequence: CASSQDRVSTSRWDTQYF.

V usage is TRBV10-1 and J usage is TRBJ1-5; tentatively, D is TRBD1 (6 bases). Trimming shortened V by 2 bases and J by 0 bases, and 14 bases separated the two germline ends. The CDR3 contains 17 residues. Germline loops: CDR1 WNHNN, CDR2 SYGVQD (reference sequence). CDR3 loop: CASSEIGQSFSNQPQHF. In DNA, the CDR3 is TGCGCCAGCAGTGAGATCGGACAGTCGTTTAGCAATCAGCCCCAGCATTTT.

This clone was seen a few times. DNA for the CDR3: TGTGCCTGGGGATTGGGCAGCGAGCAGTACTTC. Encoded protein: CAWGLGSEQYF. This sequence joins TRBV30 and TRBJ2-7, with D hard to call. Germline CDR1 reads GTSNPN; CDR2 reads SVGIG (reference sequence). The CDR3 has 11 amino acids. V lost 5 bases and J lost 6, with 11 bases in between.

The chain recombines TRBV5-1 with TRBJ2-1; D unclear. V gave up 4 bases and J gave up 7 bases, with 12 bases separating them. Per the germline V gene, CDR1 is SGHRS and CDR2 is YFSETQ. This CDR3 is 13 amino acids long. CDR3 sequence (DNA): TGCGCCAGCAGCACCCGGACCCAAAATGAGCAGTTCTTC. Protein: CASSTRTQNEQFF.

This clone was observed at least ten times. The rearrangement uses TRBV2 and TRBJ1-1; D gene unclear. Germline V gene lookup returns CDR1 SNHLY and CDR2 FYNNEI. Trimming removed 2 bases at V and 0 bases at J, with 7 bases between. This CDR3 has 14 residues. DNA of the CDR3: TGTGCCAGCAGTGAACCCGTAGTGAACACTGAAGCTTTCTTT. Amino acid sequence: CASSEPVVNTEAFF.

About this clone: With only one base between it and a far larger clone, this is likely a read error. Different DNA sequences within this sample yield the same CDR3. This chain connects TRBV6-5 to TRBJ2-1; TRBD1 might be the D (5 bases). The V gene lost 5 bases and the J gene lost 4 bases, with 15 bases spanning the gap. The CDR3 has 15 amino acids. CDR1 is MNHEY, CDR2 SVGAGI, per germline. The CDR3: CASSPGHRMYNEQFF. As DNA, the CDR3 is TGTGCCAGCAGTCCTGGACACCGAATGTACAATGAGCAGTTCTTC.

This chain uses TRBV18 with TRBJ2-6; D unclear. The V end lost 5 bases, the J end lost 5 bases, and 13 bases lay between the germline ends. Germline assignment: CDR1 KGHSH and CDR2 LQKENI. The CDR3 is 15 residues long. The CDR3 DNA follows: TGTGCCAGCTCAAATTTACAAAGTCGGGCCAACGTCCTGACTTTC. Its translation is CASSNLQSRANVLTF.

CDR3 bases: TGTGCCAGCAGCACGTCTGGCGGGATCCAAGAGACCCAGTACTTC. It yields the protein CASSTSGGIQETQYF. The chain combines TRBV6-6 with TRBJ2-5; maybe TRBD2 (6 bases). Germline CDR1 reads MNHNY; CDR2 reads SVGAGI (reference sequence). V shed 6 bases and J shed 1 base, with 15 bases lying between them. The CDR3 spans 15 residues.

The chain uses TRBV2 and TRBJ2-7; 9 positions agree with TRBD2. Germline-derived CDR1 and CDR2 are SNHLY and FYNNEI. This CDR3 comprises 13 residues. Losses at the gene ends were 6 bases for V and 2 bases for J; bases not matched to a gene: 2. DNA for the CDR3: TGTGCCAGCAGAGCGGGGGGACCCTACGAGCAGTACTTC. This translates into CASRAGGPYEQYF.

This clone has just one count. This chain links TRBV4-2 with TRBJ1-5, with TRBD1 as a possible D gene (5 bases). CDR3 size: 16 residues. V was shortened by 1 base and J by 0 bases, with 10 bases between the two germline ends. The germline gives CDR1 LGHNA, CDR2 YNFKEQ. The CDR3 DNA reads TGTGCCAGCAGCCAAGTTAACAGGTTTAGCAATCAGCCCCAGCATTTT. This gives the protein CASSQVNRFSNQPQHF.

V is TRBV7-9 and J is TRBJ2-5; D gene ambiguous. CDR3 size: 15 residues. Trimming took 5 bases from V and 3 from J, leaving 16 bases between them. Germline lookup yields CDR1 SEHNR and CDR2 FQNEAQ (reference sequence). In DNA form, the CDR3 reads TGTGCCAGCAGCCCAGGTAACGGCCTAAAAGAGACCCAGTACTTC. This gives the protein CASSPGNGLKETQYF.

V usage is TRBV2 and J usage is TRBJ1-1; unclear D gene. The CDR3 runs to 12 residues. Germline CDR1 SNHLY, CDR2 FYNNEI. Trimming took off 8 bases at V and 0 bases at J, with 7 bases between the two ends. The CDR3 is CASRGLNTEAFF. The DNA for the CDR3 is TGTGCCAGCCGAGGGTTGAACACTGAAGCTTTCTTT.

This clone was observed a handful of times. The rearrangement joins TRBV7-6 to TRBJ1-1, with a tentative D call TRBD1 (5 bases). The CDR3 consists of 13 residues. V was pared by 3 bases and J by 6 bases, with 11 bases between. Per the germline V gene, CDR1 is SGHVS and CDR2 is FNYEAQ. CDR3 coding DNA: TGTGCCAGCAGCTTGGGGGGACGGTCTGAAGCTTTCTTT. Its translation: CASSLGGRSEAFF.

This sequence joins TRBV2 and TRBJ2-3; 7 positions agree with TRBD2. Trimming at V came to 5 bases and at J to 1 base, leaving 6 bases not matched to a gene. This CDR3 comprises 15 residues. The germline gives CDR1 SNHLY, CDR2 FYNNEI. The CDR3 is CASSSSGSGTDTQYF. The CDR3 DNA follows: TGTGCCAGCAGTAGTAGCGGGTCGGGCACAGATACGCAGTATTTT.